This record concerns one T cell receptor (beta chain) sequence. This entry comes from a study of blood T cell repertoires in COVID-19. After removal of 5 bases from V and 0 bases from J, the junction contained 9 bases not matched to a gene. This CDR3 contains 18 residues. Germline CDR1 SGHTA, CDR2 FQGNSA. TCRdb's table, derived via immunoSEQ multiplex PCR, lists solely in-frame clones and lacks some. The table includes about 80,000 clones, roughly 87% detected once. This TCR was recovered from a man aged 80 or over with acute or convalescent COVID-19. The specimen was peripheral blood. The V and J genes are TRBV7-2 and TRBJ2-5; TRBD2 aligns across 13 bases. The CDR3 DNA reads TGTGCCAGCAGCCCGCGACTAGCGGGGGGTCCGTACCAAGAGACCCAGTACTTC. It yields the protein CASSPRLAGGPYQETQYF.